This T cell receptor beta chain comes out of a study of blood T cells in healthy people across ages. Primers used in a second PCR of roughly 6 to 12 cycles were a sample-barcoded 5' primer and a J-beta primer mix. With 12 random nucleotides, a template-switch adaptor tagged each individual cDNA molecule. Every sample produced at least 2.5 million CDR3-containing paired-end reads. TCRdb redid the calling of the 5' RACE reads with MiXCR, one entry per CDR3 protein. The sample shows about 780,000 distinct CDR3 sequences, 35% to 60% of them seen only once. Broader study findings: Diversity was higher, and naive CD4+ cells more numerous, in long-lived donors than in aged donors.

Turning to this clonotype: Its specificity is unknown.

A minimum of 6 micrograms of total RNA was extracted per sample. The CDR3 spans 16 residues. CDR1 SGHRS and CDR2 YFSETQ come from the germline V gene. The ends were cut back, 0 bases at V and 0 bases at J, with 10 bases in the middle. The J gene is TRBJ2-1, the V gene TRBV5-1, with D possibly being TRBD1 or TRBD2 (5 bases each). Sequencing was carried out using blood. This TCR derives from a man at least 80 years old in good health. CDR3 DNA sequence: TGCGCCAGCAGCTTGGCGGGACGATTCTCCTACAATGAGCAGTTCTTC. It encodes CASSLAGRFSYNEQFF.